Sequencing of this TCR beta chain was carried out in a study of pediatric ulcerative colitis. V was pared by 5 bases and J by 7 bases, with 16 bases between. The CDR3 runs 13 residues. Germline lookup yields CDR1 SGDLS and CDR2 YYNGEE. TCRdb's table, derived via immunoSEQ multiplex PCR, lists solely in-frame clones and lacks some. This sample has 32,000 or so clones; approximately 82% occur once, and the top ten carry 3.5% to 4.5%. Study-level findings and limits: Total lymphocyte DNA, not sorted subsets, was the template.

As to this clone: Its antigen is unknown.

This TCR was recovered from a boy younger than 18 with severe ulcerative colitis. This sequence joins TRBV9 and TRBJ2-7; D is unclear. Specimen: blood. DNA for the CDR3: TGTGCCAGCAGTTCCGGCGGCCTTGGGGAGCAGTACTTC. It is translated as CASSSGGLGEQYF.